The 4 T cell receptor beta chains given below trace back to one sample, sequenced in a study of blood T cell repertoires in COVID-19. Here immunoSEQ multiplex PCR was the method, and the copy in TCRdb shows in-frame clones only, minus some. Among 150,000 to 200,000 clones, 89% were seen once, and the ten largest hold 2% to 2.5%. The sample taken for sequencing was PBMCs or T cells enriched from blood (not recorded which). All receptors derive from a middle-aged woman with acute COVID-19.

Comment on this clone: This CDR3 is also generated by other DNA sequences in the sample. The V and J genes are TRBV5-4 and TRBJ2-1, with TRBD2 matching 10 bases. The CDR3 contains 15 residues. The V gene's germline CDR1 is SGHNT and CDR2 YYREEE (reference sequence). The ends lost 0 bases at V and 4 bases at J; junction bases unmatched: 1. The chain's CDR3 is CASSLGTSGYNEQFF. The CDR3 DNA is TGTGCCAGCAGCTTGGGGACTAGCGGTTACAATGAGCAGTTCTTC.

Comments on this clone: The same CDR3 is also encoded by other DNA sequences in this sample. The chain links TRBV27 to TRBJ2-7, with 10 bases fitting TRBD1. The V and J ends lost 0 bases and 5 bases, in that order; junction bases with no gene match: 1. The length of the CDR3 is 14 residues. The germline gives CDR1 MNHEY, CDR2 SMNVEV (reference sequence). CDR3 sequence: CASSLSGQGNEQYF. Written as DNA, the CDR3 is TGTGCCAGCAGTTTATCGGGACAGGGGAACGAGCAGTACTTC.

The rearrangement joins TRBV4-1 to TRBJ2-7, with 9 bases fitting TRBD1. The V and J ends lost 1 base and 4 bases, in that order; junction bases with no gene match: 8. The germline V gene encodes CDR1 MGHRA and CDR2 YSYEKL. The CDR3 totals 16 residues. DNA for the CDR3: TGCGCCAGCAGCCAAGCTTCCGGGACAGGGCCGTACGAGCAGTACTTC. Translated, it gives CASSQASGTGPYEQYF.

This clone was picked up one time. The V gene is TRBV15, the J gene TRBJ1-3, with D perhaps TRBD1 (6 bases). The germline V gene has CDR1 LNHNV and CDR2 YYDKDF (reference sequence). The CDR3 has 17 amino acids. Between the trimmed V and J ends, which lost 2 bases and 0 bases, there was a span of 14 bases. DNA for the CDR3: TGTGCCACCAGCAGATCGGGGGGCCAGTCCTCTGGAAACACCATATATTTT. As protein: CATSRSGGQSSGNTIYF. The full variable domain, completed using reference TRBV15 and TRBJ1-3, is DAMVIQNPRYQVTQFGKPVTLSCSQTLNHNVMYWYQQKSSQAPKLLFHYYDKDFNNEADTPDNFQSRRPNTSFCFLDIRSPGLGDTAMYLCATSRSGGQSSGNTIYFGEGSWLTVV.